This entry lists 10 T cell receptor beta chains sequenced from one sample in a study of CD8 T cells in ankylosing spondylitis. In TCRdb, the 5' RACE reads were re-called with MiXCR into one record per CDR3 protein. The table lists roughly 180,000 distinct CDR3 sequences, over 10% of them singletons, with approximately 11% in the top ten. Sequencing used blood, either unsorted or a sorted T cell fraction (not recorded which). Receptors were obtained from a female donor with ankylosing spondylitis or in good health (not recorded which).

Here the CDR3 reads CASSYQLGGANEQFF. CDR3 sequence (DNA): TGCGCCAGCAGCTACCAACTTGGAGGAGCAAATGAGCAGTTCTTC. This chain uses TRBV5-1 with TRBJ2-1; a weak D match, TRBD2 (5 bases). Germline V gene data show CDR1 as SGHRS and CDR2 as YFSETQ. The ends were cut back, 3 bases at V and 7 bases at J, with 17 bases in the middle. This CDR3 has 15 amino acids.

This clonotype occurred a few times. This rearrangement joins TRBV11-2 to TRBJ2-1; 10 bases are a match to TRBD2. Germline V gene data show CDR1 as SGHAT and CDR2 as FQNNGV. J gave up 5 bases and V 5 bases, and 9 bases lay outside the gene matches. CDR3 length equals 16 residues. For the CDR3, the DNA is TGTGCCAGCAGCACTATAGCGGGAGGCCGACACAATGAGCAGTTCTTC. This sequence encodes CASSTIAGGRHNEQFF.

The gene calls are TRBV11-3 and TRBJ2-3, with 8 bases fitting TRBD1. Germline V gene data show CDR1 as SGHNT and CDR2 as YENEEA. This CDR3 spans 15 amino acids. The junction had 9 bases not matched to a gene; V was cut back by 5 bases and J by 5 bases. Here the CDR3 reads CASSLRVTGEDTQYF. In DNA form, the CDR3 reads TGTGCCAGCAGCCTCCGTGTGACAGGGGAAGATACGCAGTATTTT.

Details on this clonotype: A read error may explain this, as a much larger clone is one base away. The chain uses TRBV6-4 and TRBJ2-1; TRBD2 agrees at 9 bases. J was trimmed by 4 bases and V by 6 bases; bases with no gene match: 13. Germline assignment: CDR1 MRHNA and CDR2 SNTAGT. The length of the CDR3 is 17 residues. In DNA form, the CDR3 reads TGTGCCAGCAGCGCGGCTAGCGGGATTGGGGGATACAATGAGCAGTTCTTC. This translates into CASSAASGIGGYNEQFF.

This clonotype has a count of ten or more. This chain links TRBV11-2 with TRBJ2-5; the match to TRBD1 covers 11 bases. V lost 3 bases, J lost 4 bases, and 10 bases stayed unmatched. The germline CDR1 and CDR2 sequences are SGHAT and FQNNGV. The CDR3 spans 17 residues. CDR3 nucleotides: TGTGCCAGCAGCTTGTCAGGGGACAGGGGGATGGTAGAGACCCAGTACTTC. It yields the protein CASSLSGDRGMVETQYF.

The sample holds many counts of this clonotype. The V and J genes are TRBV20-1 and TRBJ2-1; D gene uncertain. Trimming stripped 4 bases from V and 5 bases from J, with 12 bases between. CDR1 is DFQATT and CDR2 is SNEGSKA in the germline V gene (reference sequence). The length of the CDR3 is 13 residues. The CDR3 loop reads CSANKGGNNEQFF. As DNA, the CDR3 is TGCAGTGCTAATAAGGGTGGGAACAATGAGCAGTTCTTC.

This clonotype was seen at least ten times. The chain uses TRBV12-3 or TRBV12-4 and TRBJ1-1; D not resolved. The CDR3 contains 13 residues. V was cut by 10 bases and J by 0 bases, with 12 bases left in between. This CDR3 reads CATLRAMNTEAFF. The CDR3 DNA is TGTGCCACCCTACGGGCGATGAACACTGAAGCTTTCTTT.

V gene TRBV7-9 combines with J gene TRBJ2-7, with D unclear. This CDR3 is built from 12 residues. Germline-derived CDR1 and CDR2 are SEHNR and FQNEAQ (reference sequence). V was trimmed by 7 bases and J by 3 bases, leaving 10 bases between them. The CDR3: CASTDGLYEQYF. The CDR3 DNA follows: TGTGCCAGCACCGACGGGCTCTACGAGCAGTACTTC.

This clonotype was counted many times. The chain is built from TRBV6-6 and TRBJ1-2; D not resolved. V lost 5 bases and J 5 bases, leaving 6 bases between the germline ends. CDR3 size: 11 residues. CDR1 MNHNY and CDR2 SVGAGI come from the germline V gene (reference sequence). CDR3 sequence: CASSGSYGYTF. The CDR3 DNA reads as TGTGCCAGCAGTGGATCGTATGGCTACACCTTC.

This clonotype occurred many times. This sequence joins TRBV24-1 and TRBJ1-3; D gene unclear. Germline CDR1 KGHDR, CDR2 SFDVKD. The CDR3 is 12 amino acids. V lost 0 bases and J lost 9, with 5 bases in between. CDR3 DNA sequence: TGTGCCACCAGTGATTTGGGCGGCACCATATATTTT. Translation: CATSDLGGTIYF.